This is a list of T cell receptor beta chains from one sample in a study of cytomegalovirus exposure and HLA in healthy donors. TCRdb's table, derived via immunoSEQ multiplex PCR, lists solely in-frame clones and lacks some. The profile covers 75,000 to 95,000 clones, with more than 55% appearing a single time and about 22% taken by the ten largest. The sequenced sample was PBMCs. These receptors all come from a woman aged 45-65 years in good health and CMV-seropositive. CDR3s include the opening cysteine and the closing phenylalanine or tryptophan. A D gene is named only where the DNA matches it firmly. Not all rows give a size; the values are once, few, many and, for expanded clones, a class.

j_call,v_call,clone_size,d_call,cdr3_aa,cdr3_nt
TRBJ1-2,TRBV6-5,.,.,CASSYSTFGDGYTF,TGTGCCAGCAGTTACTCGACGTTCGGGGATGGCTACACCTTC
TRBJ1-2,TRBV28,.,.,CASSKTGNYGYTF,TGTGCCAGCAGCAAAACAGGGAACTATGGCTACACCTTC
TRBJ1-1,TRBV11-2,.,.,CASTSGMGDTEAFF,TGTGCCAGCACCTCCGGGATGGGAGACACTGAAGCTTTCTTT
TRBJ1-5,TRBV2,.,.,CASTLMGAASNQPQHF,TGTGCCAGCACGCTGATGGGGGCCGCTAGCAATCAGCCCCAGCATTTT
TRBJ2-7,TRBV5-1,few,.,CASSLEEGEQYF,TGCGCCAGCAGCTTGGAGGAGGGTGAGCAGTACTTC
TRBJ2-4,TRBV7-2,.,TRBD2,CASSLGSSGGGNIQYF,TGTGCCAGCAGCTTAGGGTCTAGCGGGGGTGGAAACATTCAGTACTTC
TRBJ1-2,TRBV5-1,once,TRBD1,CASSRDRENYGYTF,TGCGCCAGTTCCCGGGACAGGGAGAACTATGGCTACACCTTC
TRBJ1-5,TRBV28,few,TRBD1,CASSPGQGAEPQHF,TGTGCCAGCAGCCCGGGACAGGGGGCTGAGCCCCAGCATTTT
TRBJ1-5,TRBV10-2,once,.,CASSESPRYQPQHF,TGCGCCAGCAGTGAGTCTCCCAGATATCAGCCCCAGCATTTT
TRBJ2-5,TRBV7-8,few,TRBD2,CASSLALSGGVKTQYF,TGTGCCAGCAGCTTAGCTCTTAGCGGGGGGGTAAAGACCCAGTACTTC
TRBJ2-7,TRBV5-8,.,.,CASSLERGAYEQYF,TGTGCCAGCAGCTTGGAACGGGGAGCCTACGAGCAGTACTTC
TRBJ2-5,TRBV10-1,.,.,CASQAGGRETQYF,TGCGCCAGCCAAGCAGGAGGGCGAGAGACCCAGTACTTC
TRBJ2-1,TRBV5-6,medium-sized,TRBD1,CASSMGDRAYNEQFF,TGTGCCAGCAGCATGGGGGACAGGGCGTACAATGAGCAGTTCTTC
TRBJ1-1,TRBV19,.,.,CASSMLPVFEAFF,TGTGCCAGTAGTATGCTTCCGGTCTTTGAAGCTTTCTTT
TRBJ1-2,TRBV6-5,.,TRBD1,CASRSPGGAGGGYTF,TGTGCCAGCAGATCCCCAGGGGGCGCTGGGGGTGGCTACACCTTC
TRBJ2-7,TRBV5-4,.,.,CASSLSGTYYEQYF,TGTGCCAGCAGCCTTTCCGGGACTTACTACGAGCAGTACTTC
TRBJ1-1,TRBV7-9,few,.,CASSLAAGGWTEAFF,TGTGCCAGCAGCTTAGCGGCCGGGGGGTGGACTGAAGCTTTCTTT
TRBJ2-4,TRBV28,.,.,CATWGGGTTKNIQYF,TGTGCCACCTGGGGAGGGGGAACGACCAAAAACATTCAGTACTTC
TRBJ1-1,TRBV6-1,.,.,CASSEVGVNTEAFF,TGTGCCAGCAGTGAAGTCGGGGTGAACACTGAAGCTTTCTTT
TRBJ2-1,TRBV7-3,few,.,CASSLMHGHSYNEQFF,TGTGCCAGCAGCTTAATGCACGGTCACTCCTACAATGAGCAGTTCTTC
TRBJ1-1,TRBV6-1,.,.,CASSEDIGTEAFF,TGTGCCAGCAGTGAGGACATTGGCACTGAAGCTTTCTTT
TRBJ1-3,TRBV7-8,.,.,CASSPRGSGNTIYF,TGTGCCAGCAGCCCTAGGGGATCTGGAAACACCATATATTTT
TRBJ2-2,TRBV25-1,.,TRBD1,CASSSNRGPTGELFF,TGTGCCAGCAGCTCTAACAGGGGGCCCACCGGGGAGCTGTTTTTT
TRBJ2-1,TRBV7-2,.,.,CASSLGGLRYNEQFF,TGTGCCAGCAGCTTGGGGGGGCTGCGTTACAATGAGCAGTTCTTC
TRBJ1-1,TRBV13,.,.,CASSLDTNTEAFF,TGTGCCAGCAGCTTAGACACAAACACTGAAGCTTTCTTT
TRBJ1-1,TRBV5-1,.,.,CASSLTGLNTEAFF,TGCGCCAGCAGTTTAACAGGGCTTAACACTGAAGCTTTCTTT
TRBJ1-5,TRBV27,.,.,CASSSREYQPQHF,TGTGCCAGCAGCTCCCGAGAGTATCAGCCCCAGCATTTT
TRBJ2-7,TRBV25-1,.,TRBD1,CASSDHPGQGLGEQYF,TGTGCCAGCAGTGACCATCCGGGACAGGGATTAGGCGAGCAGTACTTC
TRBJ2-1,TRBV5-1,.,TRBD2,CASSRGEGYNEQFF,TGCGCCAGCAGTAGAGGGGAGGGTTACAATGAGCAGTTCTTC
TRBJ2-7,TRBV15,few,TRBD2,CATSRDASGIYEQYF,TGTGCCACCAGCAGAGACGCTAGCGGGATCTACGAGCAGTACTTC
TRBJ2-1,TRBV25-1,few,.,CASSDPILENNEQFF,TGTGCCAGCAGTGATCCCATTTTGGAGAACAATGAGCAGTTCTTC
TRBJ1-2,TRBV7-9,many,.,CASSLVGGELNGYTF,TGTGCCAGCAGCTTAGTTGGCGGGGAGCTCAACGGCTACACCTTC
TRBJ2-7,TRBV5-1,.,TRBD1,CASSLEVGQGYEQYF,TGCGCCAGCAGCCTAGAAGTGGGACAGGGTTACGAGCAGTACTTC
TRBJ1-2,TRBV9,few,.,CASSVEGVNYGYTF,TGTGCCAGCAGCGTAGAAGGGGTAAATTATGGCTACACCTTC
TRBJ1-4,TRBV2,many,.,CASSEKETVNEKLFF,TGTGCCAGCAGTGAAAAGGAGACAGTAAATGAAAAACTGTTTTTT
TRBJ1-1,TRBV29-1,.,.,CSAAEGTNTEAFF,TGCAGCGCCGCAGAGGGAACGAACACTGAAGCTTTCTTT
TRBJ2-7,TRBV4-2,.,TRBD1,CASSPRDSYEQYF,TGTGCCAGCAGCCCCCGGGACAGCTACGAGCAGTACTTC
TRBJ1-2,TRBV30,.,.,CAWSAGGTGYGYTF,TGTGCCTGGAGTGCCGGGGGAACTGGTTATGGCTACACCTTC
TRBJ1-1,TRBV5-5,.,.,CASSLSGEMNTEAFF,TGTGCCAGCAGTTTGTCAGGGGAAATGAACACTGAAGCTTTCTTT
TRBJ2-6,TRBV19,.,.,CASSTSPSGANVLTF,TGTGCCAGTAGTACCTCCCCCTCTGGGGCCAACGTCCTGACTTTC
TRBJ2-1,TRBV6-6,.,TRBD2,CASSHRTSGGHEQFF,TGTGCCAGCAGTCACAGGACTAGCGGGGGTCATGAGCAGTTCTTC
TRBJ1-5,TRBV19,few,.,CASQGGASMDQPQHF,TGTGCCAGCCAAGGAGGGGCGTCGATGGATCAGCCCCAGCATTTT
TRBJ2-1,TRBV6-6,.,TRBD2,CASKSELAGNEQFF,TGTGCCAGCAAATCGGAACTAGCGGGAAATGAGCAGTTCTTC
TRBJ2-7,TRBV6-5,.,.,CASSQGGSSYEQYF,TGTGCCAGCAGCCAGGGGGGCAGCTCCTACGAGCAGTACTTC
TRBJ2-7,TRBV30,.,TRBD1,CAWSPGTGGRYEQYF,TGTGCCTGGAGTCCCGGGACAGGGGGCAGGTACGAGCAGTACTTC
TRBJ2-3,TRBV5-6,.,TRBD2,CASSSRFVSGGLDTDTQYF,TGTGCCAGCAGCTCTAGGTTCGTTAGCGGGGGGTTAGACACAGATACGCAGTATTTT
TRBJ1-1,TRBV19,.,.,CACKQGSAEAFF,TGTGCCTGTAAACAGGGAAGTGCTGAAGCTTTCTTT